The table lists the clone carrying this T cell receptor beta chain with a count of one. V was pared by 6 bases and J by 10 bases, with 8 bases of the junction left unmatched. Germline CDR1 reads MDHEN; CDR2 reads SYDVKM. The CDR3 runs 14 residues. In the study's own analysis: Estimation of nucleated cell counts was performed using reference gene primer amplification. Method: immunoSEQ multiplex PCR; TCRdb's copy keeps in-frame clones and lacks some. V and J calls and clone size are those listed in that table; D and trimming were worked out from the DNA. This sample has 100,000 to 150,000 clones, with 75% to 90% found just once. These data belong to a study of blood T cell repertoires in COVID-19. Whole-study context: Samples of COVID-19 (acute and convalescent) were obtained from the United States, Italy and Spain.

The Seattle patients joined while their infection was active and were tracked longitudinally afterward. J is TRBJ1-4 and V is TRBV28; 10 nucleotides align to TRBD1. The specimen sequenced was peripheral blood. This sequence originates from a man aged 55 to 70 with COVID-19, enrolled during active disease. CDR3 nucleotide sequence: TGTGCCAGCAGCACGACAGGGGGCAGTAGAAAACTGTTTTTT. Translation: CASSTTGGSRKLFF.